This T cell receptor beta chain originates from a study of neurological immune-mediated disorders. V shed 2 bases and J shed 1 base, with 16 bases lying between them. Germline loops: CDR1 SGDLS, CDR2 YYNGEE. The CDR3 extends over 17 amino acids. Time point denoted: longitudinal time-point 2. Study-wide points: No CDR3 amino acid sequences recurred among expanded clones across subjects, suggesting private repertoires in all groups. TCR clonal expansion peaked in HTLV-1-associated myelopathy patients and was lowest in multiple sclerosis patients.

This clonotype was detected ten times or more. What it binds is unknown. The cDNA was generated through 5'RACE incorporating 10-nucleotide random UMIs. TCRdb independently ran MiXCR on the 5' RACE reads; one entry per CDR3 protein. The sample lists some 87,000 distinct CDR3 sequences; under 15% were seen once. The J gene is TRBJ2-4, the V gene TRBV9; D remains unclear. The origin of this receptor is a female donor with HTLV-1-associated myelopathy (HAM/TSP). The specimen sequenced was PBMCs. CDR3 bases: TGTGCCAGCAGCGTCGACTCCCTCTCAGGTGCCAAAAACATTCAGTACTTC. It is translated as CASSVDSLSGAKNIQYF.